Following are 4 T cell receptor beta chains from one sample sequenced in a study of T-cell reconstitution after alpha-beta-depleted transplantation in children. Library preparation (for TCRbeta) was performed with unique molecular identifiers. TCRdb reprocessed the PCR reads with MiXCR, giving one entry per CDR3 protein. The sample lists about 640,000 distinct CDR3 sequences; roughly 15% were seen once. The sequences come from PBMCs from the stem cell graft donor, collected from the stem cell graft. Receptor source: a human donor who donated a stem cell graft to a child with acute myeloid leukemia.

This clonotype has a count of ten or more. The CDR3 coding sequence is TGCAGTGCTAGGGGAACTAGCGGGGTTTACAATGAGCAGTTCTTC. This translates into CSARGTSGVYNEQFF. The chain links TRBV20-1 to TRBJ2-1; TRBD2 aligns across 10 bases. Germline CDR1 is DFQATT and CDR2 is SNEGSKA (reference sequence). The CDR3 is made up of 15 amino acids. Unmatched junction bases numbered 6, after V lost 3 bases and J lost 4 bases.

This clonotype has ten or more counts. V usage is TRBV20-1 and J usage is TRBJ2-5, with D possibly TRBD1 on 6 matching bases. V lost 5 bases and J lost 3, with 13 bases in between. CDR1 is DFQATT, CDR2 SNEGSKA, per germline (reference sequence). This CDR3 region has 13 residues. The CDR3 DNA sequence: TGCAGTGCTTCCCACAGGGAAAAAGAGACCCAGTACTTC. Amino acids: CSASHREKETQYF.

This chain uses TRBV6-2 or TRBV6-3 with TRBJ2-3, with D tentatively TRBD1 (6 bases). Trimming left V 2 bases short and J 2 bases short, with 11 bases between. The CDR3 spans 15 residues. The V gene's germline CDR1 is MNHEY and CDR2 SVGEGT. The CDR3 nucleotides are TGTGCCAGCAGTTACACCGGGACAACCACAGATACGCAGTATTTT. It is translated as CASSYTGTTTDTQYF.

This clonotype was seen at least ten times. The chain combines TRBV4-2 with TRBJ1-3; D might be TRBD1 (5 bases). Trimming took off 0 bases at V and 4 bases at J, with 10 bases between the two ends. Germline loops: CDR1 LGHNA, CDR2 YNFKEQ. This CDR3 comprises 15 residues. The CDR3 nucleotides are TGTGCCAGCAGCCAAGATACGGGGGACGGAAACACCATATATTTT. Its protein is CASSQDTGDGNTIYF.